The TCR beta chain described here comes from a study of T cells in Graves' hyperthyroidism and ophthalmopathy. Study-wide results and caveats: Most thyroid clonotypes expanded above 0.001 appeared in blood too.

This clonotype has ten or more counts. Antigen: not known. Germline CDR1 SGHTA, CDR2 FQGTGA. Trimming cost V 5 bases and J 4 bases, with 6 bases left between them. The CDR3 loop spans 12 amino acids. TCR beta CDR3 sequences were amplified from RNA transcripts. TCR CDR3 underwent first-round RT-PCR with the HTBI primer set. TCRdb fed the multiplex PCR reads into MiXCR, producing one record per CDR3 protein. The data show some 570,000 distinct CDR3 sequences, 15% to 20% seen once. The sample taken for sequencing was blood. The chain employs TRBV7-3 and TRBJ2-1; TRBD1 is a possible D gene (6 bases). The sequence was obtained from a woman under 30 with Graves' ophthalmopathy. The DNA for the CDR3 is TGTGCCAGCAGCACAGGGTACAATGAGCAGTTCTTC. This sequence encodes CASSTGYNEQFF.